These T cell receptor beta chains were read from a single sample in a study of blood T cell repertoires in COVID-19. The protocol was immunoSEQ multiplex PCR, while the TCRdb copy is restricted to in-frame clones and leaves out a portion. The sample lists roughly 260,000 clones, roughly 85% seen once, with about 3.4% in the top ten. The sample comprised peripheral blood. The receptors here all came from a woman between 18 and 29 years old with acute or convalescent COVID-19. Each CDR3 is given with its conserved first and last residue.

TRBJ1-1 | TRBV18 | 15 | CASSPRAVTNTEAFF
TRBJ2-7 | TRBV19 | 11 | CASSWGSEQYF
TRBJ2-7 | TRBV6-1 | 14 | CASSEKRTSGSRDF
TRBJ2-1 | TRBV19 | 17 | CASSIPGSVSSYNEQFF
TRBJ2-7 | TRBV7-9 | 15 | CASSLARQGSYEQYF
TRBJ2-5 | TRBV7-2 | 14 | CASSAGTSGETQYF
TRBJ2-5 | TRBV4-3 | 18 | CASSQGGASGRARETQYF
TRBJ2-7 | TRBV7-2 | 13 | CASSQGGFYEQYF
TRBJ2-1 | TRBV6-5 | 16 | CASGYSVAISYNEQFF
TRBJ1-6 | TRBV6-1 | 15 | CASSEDGYRGSPLHF
TRBJ2-7 | TRBV27 | 14 | CASSFTRAGYEQYF
TRBJ2-5 | TRBV9 | 15 | CASSGDSQSGETQYF
TRBJ2-5 | TRBV11-2 | 13 | CASSRDMGETQYF
TRBJ1-2 | TRBV6-5 | 14 | CASRAGGARYGYTF
TRBJ2-1 | TRBV21-1 | 18 | CASSPRTSGAKSYNEQFF
TRBJ1-2 | TRBV5-4 | 14 | CASSPVGGDYGYTF
TRBJ2-5 | TRBV29-1 | 12 | CSVDGTAETQYF
TRBJ2-7 | TRBV7-6 | 15 | CASSPSASRNYEQYF
TRBJ1-3 | TRBV20-1 | 15 | CSASRNRGTGNTIYF
TRBJ2-5 | TRBV3-1/TRBV3-2 | 15 | CASSQDLEVQETQYF
TRBJ1-3 | TRBV18 | 17 | CASSPEGQGSSGNTIYF
TRBJ1-2 | TRBV6-5 | 14 | CASSYGRGDYGYTF
TRBJ2-7 | TRBV18 | 15 | CASSPTVGQGDEQYF
TRBJ2-2 | TRBV12-3/TRBV12-4 | 13 | CASSHYGSGELFF
TRBJ1-2 | TRBV15 | 14 | CATRAGTFGSGYTF
TRBJ2-6 | TRBV27 | 17 | CASSFGLAGSGANVLTF
TRBJ2-5 | TRBV19 | 13 | CASSTRTSGTQYF
TRBJ2-5 | TRBV5-6 | 12 | CASSFLVGTQYF
TRBJ1-2 | TRBV6-5 | 15 | CASSPRQARAYGYTF
TRBJ1-3 | TRBV6-5 | 15 | CASRAGGVTGNTIYF
TRBJ2-7 | TRBV7-3 | 15 | CASSLGPQGAYEQYF
TRBJ2-3 | TRBV7-2 | 17 | CASSLEGPAGGRDTQYF